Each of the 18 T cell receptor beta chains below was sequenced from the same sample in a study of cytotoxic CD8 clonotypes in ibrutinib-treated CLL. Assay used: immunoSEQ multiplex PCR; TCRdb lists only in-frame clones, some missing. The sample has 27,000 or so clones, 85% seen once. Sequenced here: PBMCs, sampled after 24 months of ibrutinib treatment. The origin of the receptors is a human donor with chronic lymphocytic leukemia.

CDR3: CASSPPGKRNEKLFF. The CDR3 region has the DNA TGTGCCAGCAGTCCGCCAGGGAAACGTAATGAAAAACTGTTTTTT. This chain uses TRBV28 with TRBJ1-4; possible D gene TRBD1, 5 bases. The V gene lost 5 bases and the J gene lost 4 bases, with 14 bases spanning the gap. The germline CDR1 and CDR2 sequences are MDHEN and SYDVKM. The CDR3 runs 15 residues.

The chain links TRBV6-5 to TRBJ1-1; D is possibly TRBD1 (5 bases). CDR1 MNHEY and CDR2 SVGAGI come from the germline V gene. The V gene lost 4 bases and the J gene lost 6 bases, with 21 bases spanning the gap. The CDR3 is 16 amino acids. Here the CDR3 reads CASSSYSGTGGSEAFF. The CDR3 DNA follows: TGTGCCAGCAGTTCCTATTCCGGGACCGGTGGTTCTGAAGCTTTCTTT.

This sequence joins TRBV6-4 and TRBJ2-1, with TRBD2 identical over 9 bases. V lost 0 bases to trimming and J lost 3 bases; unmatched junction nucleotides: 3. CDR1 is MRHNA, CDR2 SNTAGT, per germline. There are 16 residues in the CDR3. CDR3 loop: CASSDSIAGDYNEQFF. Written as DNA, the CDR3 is TGTGCCAGCAGTGACTCTATAGCGGGGGACTACAATGAGCAGTTCTTC.

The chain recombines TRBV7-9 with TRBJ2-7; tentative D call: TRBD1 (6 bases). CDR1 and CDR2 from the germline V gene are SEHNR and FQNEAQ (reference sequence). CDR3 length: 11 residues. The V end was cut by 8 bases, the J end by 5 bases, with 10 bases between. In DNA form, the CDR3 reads TGTGCCAGCCAGGGGTTCAACGAGCAGTACTTC. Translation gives CASQGFNEQYF.

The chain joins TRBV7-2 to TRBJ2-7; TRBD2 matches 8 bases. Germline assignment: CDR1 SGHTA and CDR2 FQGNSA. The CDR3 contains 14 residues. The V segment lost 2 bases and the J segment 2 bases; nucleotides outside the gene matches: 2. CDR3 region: CASSLSGGAYEQYF. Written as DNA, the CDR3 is TGTGCCAGCAGCTTATCCGGGGGGGCCTACGAGCAGTACTTC. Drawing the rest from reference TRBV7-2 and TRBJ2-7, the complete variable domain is GAGVSQSPSNKVTEKGKDVELRCDPISGHTALYWYRQSLGQGLEFLIYFQGNSAPDKSGLPSDRFSAERTGGSVSTLTIQRTQQEDSAVYLCASSLSGGAYEQYFGPGTRLTVT.

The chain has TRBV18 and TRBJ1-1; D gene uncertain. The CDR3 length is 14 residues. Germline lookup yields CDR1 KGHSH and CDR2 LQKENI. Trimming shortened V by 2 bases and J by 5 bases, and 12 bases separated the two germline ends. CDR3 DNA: TGTGCCAGCTCACCAAGCCTTCAATCGACTGAAGCTTTCTTT. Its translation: CASSPSLQSTEAFF.

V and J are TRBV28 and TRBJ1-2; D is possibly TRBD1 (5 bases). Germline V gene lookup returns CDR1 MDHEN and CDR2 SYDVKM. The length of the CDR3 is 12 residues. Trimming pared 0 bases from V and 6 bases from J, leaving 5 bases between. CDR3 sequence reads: CASSLWDNGYTF. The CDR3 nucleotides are TGTGCCAGCAGTTTATGGGACAATGGCTACACCTTC.

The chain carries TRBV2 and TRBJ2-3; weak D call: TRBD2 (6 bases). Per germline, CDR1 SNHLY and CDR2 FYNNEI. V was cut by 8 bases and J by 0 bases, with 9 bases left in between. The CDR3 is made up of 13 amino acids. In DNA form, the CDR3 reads TGTGCCAGCGGGGGGTCTAGCACAGATACGCAGTATTTT. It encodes CASGGSSTDTQYF.

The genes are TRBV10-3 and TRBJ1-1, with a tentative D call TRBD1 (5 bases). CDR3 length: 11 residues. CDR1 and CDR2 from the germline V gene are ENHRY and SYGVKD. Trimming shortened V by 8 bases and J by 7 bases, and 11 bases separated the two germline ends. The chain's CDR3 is CAIGRDGEAFF. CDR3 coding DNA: TGTGCCATCGGCCGGGACGGTGAAGCTTTCTTT.

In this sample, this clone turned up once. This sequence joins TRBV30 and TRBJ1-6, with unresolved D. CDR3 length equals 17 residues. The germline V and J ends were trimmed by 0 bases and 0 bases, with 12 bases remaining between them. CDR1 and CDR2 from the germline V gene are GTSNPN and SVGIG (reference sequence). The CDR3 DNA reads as TGTGCCTGGAGTGTTTCAATCACCAGCTCCTATAATTCACCCCTCCACTTT. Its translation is CAWSVSITSSYNSPLHF.

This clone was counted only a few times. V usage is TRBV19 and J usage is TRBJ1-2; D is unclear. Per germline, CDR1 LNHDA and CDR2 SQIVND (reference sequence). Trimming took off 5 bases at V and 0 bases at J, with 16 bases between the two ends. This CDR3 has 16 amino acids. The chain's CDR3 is CASSLPGVATNYGYTF. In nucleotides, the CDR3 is TGTGCCAGTAGTCTCCCTGGGGTCGCAACTAACTATGGCTACACCTTC.

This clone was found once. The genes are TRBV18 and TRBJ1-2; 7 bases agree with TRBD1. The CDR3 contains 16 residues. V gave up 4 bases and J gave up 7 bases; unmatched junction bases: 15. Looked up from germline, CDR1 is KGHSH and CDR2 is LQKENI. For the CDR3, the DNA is TGTGCCAGCTCACTACCCGGGGCCAGGGGGTTTTTTGGCTACACCTTC. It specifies CASSLPGARGFFGYTF.

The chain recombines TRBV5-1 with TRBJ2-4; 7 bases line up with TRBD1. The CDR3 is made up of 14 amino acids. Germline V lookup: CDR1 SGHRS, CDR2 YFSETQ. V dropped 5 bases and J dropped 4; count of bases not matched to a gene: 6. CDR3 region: CASSLTGVKNIQYF. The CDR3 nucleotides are TGCGCCAGCAGTCTAACAGGGGTGAAAAACATTCAGTACTTC.

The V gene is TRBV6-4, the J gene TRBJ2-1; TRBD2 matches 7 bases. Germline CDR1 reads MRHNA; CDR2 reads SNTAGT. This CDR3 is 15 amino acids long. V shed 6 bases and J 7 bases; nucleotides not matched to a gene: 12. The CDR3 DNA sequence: TGTGCCAGCAGCCTACTGAGCGGGGCTATGAATGAGCAGTTCTTC. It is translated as CASSLLSGAMNEQFF.

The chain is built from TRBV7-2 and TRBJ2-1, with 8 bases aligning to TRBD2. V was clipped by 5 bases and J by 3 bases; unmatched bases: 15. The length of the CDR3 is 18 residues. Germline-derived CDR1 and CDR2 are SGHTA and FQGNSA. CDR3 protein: CASSKRGGLRTGYNEQFF. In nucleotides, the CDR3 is TGTGCCAGCAGCAAACGGGGGGGCCTCCGAACCGGCTACAATGAGCAGTTCTTC.

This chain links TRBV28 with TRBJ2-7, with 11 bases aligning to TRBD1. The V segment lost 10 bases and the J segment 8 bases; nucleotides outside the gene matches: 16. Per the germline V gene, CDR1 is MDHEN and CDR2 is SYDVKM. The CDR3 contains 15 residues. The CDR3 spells CATLDADRGLRKQYF. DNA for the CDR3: TGTGCCACACTAGATGCGGACAGGGGGCTTCGGAAGCAGTACTTC.

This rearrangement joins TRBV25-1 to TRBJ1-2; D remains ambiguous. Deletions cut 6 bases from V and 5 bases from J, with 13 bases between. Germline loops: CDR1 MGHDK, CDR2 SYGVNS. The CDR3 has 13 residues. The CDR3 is CASRLSDGYGYTF. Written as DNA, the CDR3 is TGTGCCAGCAGGCTTTCGGACGGGTATGGCTACACCTTC.

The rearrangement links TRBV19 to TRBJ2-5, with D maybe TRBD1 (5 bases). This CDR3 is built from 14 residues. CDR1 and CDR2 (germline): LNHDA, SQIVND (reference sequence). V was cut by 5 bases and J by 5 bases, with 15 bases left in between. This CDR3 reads CASSSTGPLETQYF. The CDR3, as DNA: TGTGCCAGTAGTTCAACAGGTCCCCTCGAGACCCAGTACTTC.